Detailed here is one T cell receptor (beta chain). The sample comes from a study of radiotherapy plus CTLA-4 blockade in lung cancer. Trimming shortened V by 4 bases and J by 5 bases, and 16 bases separated the two germline ends. CDR1 LGHNA and CDR2 YNFKEQ come from the germline V gene. This CDR3 has 15 residues. Assay used: immunoSEQ multiplex PCR; TCRdb lists only in-frame clones, some missing. Among some 96,000 clones, 80% to 90% were seen once, and the ten largest hold roughly 4.9%. Enrolled patients, whose metastatic non-small-cell lung cancer was chemo-refractory, received focal radiation plus CTLA-4 blockade with ipilimumab.

This rearrangement joins TRBV4-2 to TRBJ2-3, with D possibly TRBD2 on 5 matching bases. The receptor was isolated from a human donor with non-small cell lung cancer that progressed on radiotherapy plus ipilimumab. The source material was peripheral blood, sampled from a patient treated with radiotherapy plus ipilimumab. In nucleotides, the CDR3 is TGTGCCAGCAGCCCACGCGCGGGCGTGGGAGATACGCAGTATTTT. As protein: CASSPRAGVGDTQYF.